One and the same sample provided the 10 T cell receptor beta chains below, sequenced in a study of Ad26.COV2.S vaccination and SARS-CoV-2 variants. The treatment: over 15 received Ad26.COV2.S at low or high dose, single or two shots; 5 received placebo; per-sample allocation not given. The investigators took samples on day 63 after the first vaccine or placebo injection. The method was immunoSEQ multiplex PCR; TCRdb's version includes in-frame clones alone and lacks a portion of them. The sample lists about 350,000 clones; around 89% were seen once. The sequenced sample was peripheral blood, obtained in a trial of Ad26.COV2.S vaccine versus placebo. All receptors derive from a person aged 18-65 years who received the Ad26.COV2.S COVID-19 vaccine or a placebo.

V and J are TRBV19 and TRBJ2-7, with D maybe TRBD1 (7 bases). V lost 8 bases and J lost 0, with 17 bases in between. CDR1 is LNHDA, CDR2 SQIVND, per germline (reference sequence). The CDR3 loop spans 15 amino acids. The CDR3 region is CASDAGGGSSYEQYF. The CDR3 DNA reads TGTGCCAGTGATGCTGGAGGGGGCAGCTCCTACGAGCAGTACTTC.

This chain joins TRBV11-2 and TRBJ2-2, with unresolved D. Looked up from germline, CDR1 is SGHAT and CDR2 is FQNNGV. The CDR3 loop spans 13 amino acids. Between the trimmed V and J ends, which lost 0 bases and 6 bases, there was a span of 5 bases. DNA of the CDR3: TGTGCCAGCAGCTTAGATGGGTCCGGGGAGCTGTTTTTT. It translates to CASSLDGSGELFF.

The rearrangement links TRBV6-5 to TRBJ2-2, with D possibly being TRBD1 (6 bases). CDR1 is MNHEY and CDR2 is SVGAGI in the germline V gene. This CDR3 region has 14 residues. The V and J ends lost 6 bases and 4 bases respectively, with 12 bases between them. CDR3 sequence reads: CASSSRGSTGELFF. The CDR3 DNA sequence: TGTGCCAGCAGCTCCAGGGGTTCCACCGGGGAGCTGTTTTTT.

The V gene is TRBV7-2, the J gene TRBJ2-1; the D gene is possibly TRBD2 (6 bases). The V gene lost 1 base and the J gene lost 4 bases, with 11 bases spanning the gap. Germline V gene data show CDR1 as SGHTA and CDR2 as FQGNSA. The CDR3 totals 15 residues. The CDR3 protein is CASSLDSGGYNEQFF. CDR3 sequence (DNA): TGTGCCAGCAGCTTAGATAGCGGCGGGTACAATGAGCAGTTCTTC.

Points on this clone: At the DNA level, this CDR3 is encoded by other sequences in the same sample as well. The chain couples TRBV18 to TRBJ2-7; D is ambiguous. The germline V and J ends were trimmed by 3 bases and 0 bases, with 6 bases remaining between them. Germline-derived CDR1 and CDR2 are KGHSH and LQKENI. The CDR3 is made up of 13 amino acids. CDR3 in DNA: TGTGCCAGCTCACCGGGGATCTCCTACGAGCAGTACTTC. Translated, it gives CASSPGISYEQYF.

V is TRBV5-5 and J is TRBJ1-5; TRBD1 matches at 11 bases. This CDR3 region has 16 residues. V shed 3 bases and J 1 base; nucleotides not matched to a gene: 3. Germline V gene data show CDR1 as SGHKS and CDR2 as YYEKEE (reference sequence). The CDR3 protein is CASSWTGGASNQPQHF. In DNA form, the CDR3 reads TGTGCCAGCAGCTGGACAGGGGGCGCGAGCAATCAGCCCCAGCATTTT.

This chain connects TRBV2 to TRBJ1-6; D possibly corresponds to TRBD1 (6 bases). Germline V gene data show CDR1 as SNHLY and CDR2 as FYNNEI. V was clipped by 6 bases and J by 3 bases, with 12 bases between them. The CDR3 is 15 amino acids. Here the CDR3 reads CASRPAGHYNSPLHF. CDR3 in DNA: TGTGCCAGCAGACCAGCGGGACACTATAATTCACCCCTCCACTTT.

The chain has TRBV6-1 and TRBJ2-2; D gene ambiguous. This CDR3 region has 13 residues. V was cut by 2 bases and J by 2 bases, with 3 bases left in between. CDR1 and CDR2 (germline): MNHNS, SASEGT. This CDR3 reads CASSEINTGELFF. The CDR3 bases are TGTGCCAGCAGTGAAATCAACACCGGGGAGCTGTTTTTT.

This chain connects TRBV5-6 to TRBJ1-1; possible D gene TRBD1, 6 bases. Trimming shortened V by 8 bases and J by 1 base, and 12 bases separated the two germline ends. The CDR3 runs to 13 residues. Germline assignment: CDR1 SGHDT and CDR2 YYEEEE. The CDR3: CASTTGPNTEAFF. The CDR3 nucleotides read TGTGCCAGTACGACAGGACCGAACACTGAAGCTTTCTTT.

The rearrangement uses TRBV18 and TRBJ2-3, with a tentative D call TRBD2 (5 bases). The V gene's germline CDR1 is KGHSH and CDR2 LQKENI. V gave up 3 bases and J gave up 2 bases, with 12 bases separating them. The CDR3 loop spans 15 amino acids. CDR3 amino acids: CASSPTEGNTDTQYF. In DNA form, the CDR3 reads TGTGCCAGCTCACCCACTGAGGGCAACACAGATACGCAGTATTTT.